These 28 T cell receptor beta chains were all obtained from the same sample, sequenced in a study of cytomegalovirus exposure and HLA in healthy donors. Both 60 Vbeta primers and 13 Jbeta primers went into the PCR. Clones were read by immunoSEQ multiplex PCR, and TCRdb kept only the in-frame ones, dropping some. Of about 140,000 clones listed, roughly 70% are singletons. Sequenced input: PBMCs. These receptors all stem from a man aged 35-49 years in good health and CMV-seronegative.

The chain links TRBV9 to TRBJ1-6, with TRBD1 identical over 7 bases. With 3 bases clipped from V and 8 bases from J, the junction kept 2 bases outside the gene matches. This CDR3 spans 13 amino acids. Germline CDR1 and CDR2: SGDLS and YYNGEE. The CDR3 here is CASSGQGDSPLHF. As DNA, the CDR3 is TGTGCCAGCAGCGGACAGGGAGATTCACCCCTCCACTTT.

The J gene is TRBJ2-6, the V gene TRBV11-1; weak D call: TRBD1 (6 bases). The CDR3 covers 16 residues. V was shortened by 10 bases and J by 2 bases, with 18 bases between the two germline ends. In germline, CDR1 is SGHAT, CDR2 FQDESV (reference sequence). The CDR3 nucleotides read TGTGCCAAAACAGGGAACTCACTCCCTGGGGCCAACGTCCTGACTTTC. It encodes CAKTGNSLPGANVLTF.

The table lists this clone with a count of one. The chain has TRBV27 and TRBJ2-7; TRBD2 agrees at 10 bases. The germline V gene encodes CDR1 MNHEY and CDR2 SMNVEV (reference sequence). The CDR3 runs 15 residues. V lost 3 bases to trimming and J lost 6 bases; unmatched junction nucleotides: 8. The CDR3 spells CASSFASGRFGEQYF. The CDR3 DNA reads as TGTGCCAGCAGTTTTGCTAGCGGGAGATTTGGCGAGCAGTACTTC.

The chain carries TRBV7-8 and TRBJ2-1; TRBD2 might be the D (5 bases). Germline CDR1 is SGHVS and CDR2 is FQNEAQ. The V end was cut by 5 bases, the J end by 6 bases, with 8 bases between. The CDR3 covers 12 residues. The CDR3 spells CASSPEGNEQFF. For the CDR3, the DNA is TGTGCCAGCAGCCCCGAGGGCAATGAGCAGTTCTTC.

The chain uses TRBV7-6 and TRBJ2-1; D not certain. This CDR3 comprises 12 residues. The V end lost 4 bases, the J end lost 9 bases, and 10 bases lay between the germline ends. CDR1 and CDR2 (germline): SGHVS, FNYEAQ. The CDR3 nucleotides are TGTGCCAGCAGCTCCCAGAGGAGTGAGCAGTTCTTC. Translating gives CASSSQRSEQFF.

The DNA of the CDR3 is TGTGCCAGCAGCTTAGGGCAGGGTGGCCACAATGAGCAGTTCTTC. Amino acids: CASSLGQGGHNEQFF. The chain couples TRBV7-2 to TRBJ2-1; a possible D gene is TRBD1 (5 bases). This CDR3 comprises 15 residues. Trimming removed 1 base at V and 5 bases at J, with 12 bases between. Germline CDR1 SGHTA, CDR2 FQGNSA.

CDR3 sequence: CASSLTRQGTEAFF. The CDR3 nucleotides are TGTGCCAGCAGCTTAACTAGGCAGGGAACTGAAGCTTTCTTT. The gene calls are TRBV7-3 and TRBJ1-1; TRBD1 might be the D (5 bases). Germline CDR1 reads SGHTA; CDR2 reads FQGTGA. Between the trimmed V and J ends, which lost 0 bases and 5 bases, there was a span of 10 bases. The CDR3 extends over 14 amino acids.

This clone came up a few times. The genes are TRBV5-1 and TRBJ2-7; 11 bases agree with TRBD1. The CDR3 extends over 14 amino acids. The ends lost 3 bases at V and 2 bases at J; junction bases unmatched: 1. CDR1 is SGHRS, CDR2 YFSETQ, per germline. CDR3 loop: CASSSGQGAYEQYF. The CDR3 DNA reads TGCGCCAGCAGCTCGGGACAGGGGGCCTACGAGCAGTACTTC.

A word on this clone: This same CDR3 is encoded by further DNA sequences in the sample. The chain is built from TRBV27 and TRBJ2-2, with D tentatively TRBD2 (5 bases). Trimming took 2 bases from V and 5 from J, leaving 6 bases between them. Per germline, CDR1 MNHEY and CDR2 SMNVEV (reference sequence). The CDR3 runs 13 residues. CDR3 coding DNA: TGTGCCAGCAGTTTAGGAGGAACCGGGGAGCTGTTTTTT. Translation gives CASSLGGTGELFF.

This chain joins TRBV7-2 and TRBJ1-5, with D uncertain. The CDR3 covers 16 residues. Germline loops: CDR1 SGHTA, CDR2 FQGNSA. The V gene lost 6 bases and the J gene lost 4 bases, with 19 bases spanning the gap. This CDR3 reads CASSRASRRANQPQHF. The CDR3 coding sequence is TGTGCCAGCAGTCGTGCTTCCCGGAGGGCTAATCAGCCCCAGCATTTT.

The chain uses TRBV6-1 and TRBJ2-5; 7 bases map to TRBD2. V trimming: 6 bases; J trimming: 0 bases; junction bases outside the gene matches: 1. Germline V gene sequence: CDR1 MNHNS, CDR2 SASEGT. The CDR3 is 13 amino acids. As DNA, the CDR3 is TGTGCCAGCAGGCGGGAGTACCAAGAGACCCAGTACTTC. This codes for CASRREYQETQYF.

The chain employs TRBV5-1 and TRBJ2-1; possibly TRBD1 for D (5 bases). In germline, CDR1 is SGHRS, CDR2 YFSETQ. V gave up 0 bases and J gave up 7 bases, with 5 bases separating them. The length of the CDR3 is 12 residues. The CDR3 region is CASSLAGNEQFF. The DNA of the CDR3 is TGCGCCAGCAGCTTGGCAGGGAATGAGCAGTTCTTC.

The rearrangement joins TRBV18 to TRBJ1-1; possibly TRBD1 for D (6 bases). The CDR3 extends over 16 amino acids. Germline V gene data show CDR1 as KGHSH and CDR2 as LQKENI. With 3 bases removed from V and 1 base from J, the gap between germline ends came to 15 bases. The CDR3 sequence: CASSPRQWGQNTEAFF. The CDR3, as DNA: TGTGCCAGCTCACCTCGACAGTGGGGGCAGAACACTGAAGCTTTCTTT.

This chain connects TRBV30 to TRBJ1-1; no reliable D call. This CDR3 contains 13 residues. Germline loops: CDR1 GTSNPN, CDR2 SVGIG (reference sequence). Trimming took off 7 bases at V and 5 bases at J, with 17 bases between the two ends. CDR3 bases: TGTGCCTCCTCTAGGTGGGAGGAGACTGAAGCTTTCTTT. Amino acid sequence: CASSRWEETEAFF.

For the CDR3, the DNA is TGTGCCAGCGCCAACCCCGGGGGGTTCGATGAGCAGTTCTTC. As protein: CASANPGGFDEQFF. The chain has TRBV28 and TRBJ2-1; 7 nucleotides agree with TRBD2. Germline V gene sequence: CDR1 MDHEN, CDR2 SYDVKM. After removal of 8 bases from V and 8 bases from J, the junction contained 12 bases not matched to a gene. The CDR3 extends over 14 amino acids.

This rearrangement joins TRBV18 to TRBJ2-7; 8 bases agree with TRBD1. Germline lookup yields CDR1 KGHSH and CDR2 LQKENI. The CDR3 is 14 amino acids. Trimming at V came to 5 bases and at J to 5 bases, leaving 8 bases not matched to a gene. CDR3 loop: CASSVQGAGNEQYF. CDR3 in DNA: TGTGCCAGCTCAGTTCAGGGGGCAGGGAACGAGCAGTACTTC. Together with reference TRBV18 and TRBJ2-7, the CDR3 gives the full variable domain: NAGVMQNPRHLVRRRGQEARLRCSPMKGHSHVYWYRQLPEEGLKFMVYLQKENIIDESGMPKERFSAEFPKEGPSILRIQQVVRGDSAAYFCASSVQGAGNEQYFGPGTRLTVT.

This rearrangement joins TRBV4-3 to TRBJ2-1; 10 bases match TRBD2. Germline CDR1 reads LGHNA; CDR2 reads YSLEER. This CDR3 comprises 16 residues. The V segment lost 4 bases and the J segment 12 bases; nucleotides outside the gene matches: 15. CDR3 loop: CASSPGSSGGRMVQFF. In DNA, the CDR3 is TGCGCCAGCAGCCCCGGGTCTAGCGGGGGCCGTATGGTGCAGTTCTTC.

The gene calls are TRBV10-3 and TRBJ2-2; a weak D match, TRBD1 (5 bases). CDR1 is ENHRY and CDR2 is SYGVKD in the germline V gene. Trimming left V 6 bases short and J 6 bases short, with 8 bases between. The CDR3 runs to 12 residues. As DNA, the CDR3 is TGTGCCATCAGGCAGGGTGCCGGGGAGCTGTTTTTT. It specifies CAIRQGAGELFF.

This chain joins TRBV14 and TRBJ2-1; 9 nucleotides line up with TRBD2. Germline V lookup: CDR1 SGHDN, CDR2 FVKESK. The CDR3 totals 15 residues. J was trimmed by 8 bases and V by 3 bases; bases with no gene match: 8. CDR3 coding DNA: TGTGCCAGCAGCCACCCCCGTGTAGCGGGAGATGAGCAGTTCTTC. It codes for CASSHPRVAGDEQFF. The variable domain in full, completed from reference TRBV14 and TRBJ2-1, reads EAGVTQFPSHSVIEKGQTVTLRCDPISGHDNLYWYRRVMGKEIKFLLHFVKESKQDESGMPNNRFLAERTGGTYSTLKVQPAELEDSGVYFCASSHPRVAGDEQFFGPGTRLTVL.

In this sample, this clone turned up a few times. This chain links TRBV5-1 with TRBJ2-7; 12 bases map to TRBD1. V lost 7 bases, J lost 2 bases, and 4 bases stayed unmatched. CDR3 length: 14 amino acids. Looked up from germline, CDR1 is SGHRS and CDR2 is YFSETQ. The CDR3 protein is CASSGQGAPYEQYF. The CDR3, as DNA: TGCGCCAGCTCGGGACAGGGGGCCCCCTACGAGCAGTACTTC.

The J gene is TRBJ2-1, the V gene TRBV5-1, with 7 bases identical to TRBD1. There are 16 residues in the CDR3. V gave up 4 bases and J gave up 0 bases; unmatched junction bases: 7. Germline CDR1 is SGHRS and CDR2 is YFSETQ. CDR3 in amino acids: CASSGDRDSSYNEQFF. CDR3 sequence (DNA): TGCGCCAGCAGCGGCGACCGGGACAGCTCCTACAATGAGCAGTTCTTC.

The chain is built from TRBV25-1 and TRBJ2-3; no definite D call. The V gene lost 3 bases and the J gene lost 3 bases, with 4 bases spanning the gap. Germline V gives CDR1 MGHDK, CDR2 SYGVNS. The CDR3 extends over 12 amino acids. The CDR3 sequence is CASSDSTDTQYF. The CDR3 nucleotides are TGTGCCAGCAGTGACAGTACAGATACGCAGTATTTT.

This clone was observed once. The chain recombines TRBV27 with TRBJ2-1, with D tentatively TRBD1 (6 bases). With 0 bases removed from V and 10 bases from J, the gap between germline ends came to 16 bases. The CDR3 covers 15 residues. Germline V lookup: CDR1 MNHEY, CDR2 SMNVEV (reference sequence). The CDR3 DNA reads as TGTGCCAGCAGTTTATCGGGGGACAATCTTGGGGAGCAGTTCTTC. Amino acids: CASSLSGDNLGEQFF.

The chain is built from TRBV19 and TRBJ2-2; D is perhaps TRBD1 (7 bases). CDR3 length: 14 residues. The V gene lost 5 bases and the J gene lost 5 bases, with 12 bases spanning the gap. CDR1 is LNHDA and CDR2 is SQIVND in the germline V gene (reference sequence). For the CDR3, the DNA is TGTGCCAGTAGTGGTTCAGGGGGGACCGGGGAGCTGTTTTTT. This codes for CASSGSGGTGELFF.

The chain couples TRBV25-1 to TRBJ1-3; D gene unclear. Trimming pared 2 bases from V and 0 bases from J, leaving 5 bases between. The CDR3 has 14 amino acids. CDR1 MGHDK and CDR2 SYGVNS come from the germline V gene. CDR3 loop: CASSEARSGNTIYF. The CDR3 DNA follows: TGTGCCAGCAGTGAAGCGCGCTCTGGAAACACCATATATTTT.

The rearrangement uses TRBV7-6 and TRBJ1-6; tentative D call: TRBD1 (5 bases). The CDR3 loop spans 14 amino acids. V gave up 5 bases and J gave up 10 bases, with 15 bases separating them. Germline V gives CDR1 SGHVS, CDR2 FNYEAQ. The CDR3 region is CASSARVRESPLHF. CDR3 in DNA: TGTGCCAGCAGCGCCCGAGTCAGGGAATCACCCCTCCACTTT.

CDR3 in DNA: TGTGCCAGCAGCTTCACTCTCGGGGACATAGGTGGAAACACCATATATTTT. It translates to CASSFTLGDIGGNTIYF. The V call is TRBV5-4, the J call TRBJ1-3; perhaps TRBD1 as D (6 bases). This CDR3 spans 17 amino acids. Germline loops: CDR1 SGHNT, CDR2 YYREEE (reference sequence). Between the trimmed V and J ends, which lost 2 bases and 3 bases, there was a span of 18 bases.

The chain has TRBV6-5 and TRBJ2-1, with D uncertain. This CDR3 contains 13 residues. V lost 2 bases to trimming and J lost 6 bases, with 8 bases between them. Germline loops: CDR1 MNHEY, CDR2 SVGAGI. The CDR3 DNA is TGTGCCAGCAGTTACGGTAGTGGCAATGAGCAGTTCTTC. Its translation: CASSYGSGNEQFF.